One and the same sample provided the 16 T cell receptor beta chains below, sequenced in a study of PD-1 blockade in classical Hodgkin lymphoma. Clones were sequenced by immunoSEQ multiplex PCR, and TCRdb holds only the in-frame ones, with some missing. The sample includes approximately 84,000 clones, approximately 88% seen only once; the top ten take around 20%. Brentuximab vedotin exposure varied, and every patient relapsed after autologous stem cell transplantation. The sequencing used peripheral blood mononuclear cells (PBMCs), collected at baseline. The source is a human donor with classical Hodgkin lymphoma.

In nucleotides, the CDR3 is TGTGCCAGCGCCGGGACAGGGGTCTACGAGCAGTACTTC. As protein: CASAGTGVYEQYF. This chain uses TRBV18 with TRBJ2-7; 10 bases map to TRBD1. CDR1 and CDR2 from the germline V gene are KGHSH and LQKENI. The CDR3 consists of 13 residues. V trimming: 8 bases; J trimming: 3 bases; junction bases outside the gene matches: 4.

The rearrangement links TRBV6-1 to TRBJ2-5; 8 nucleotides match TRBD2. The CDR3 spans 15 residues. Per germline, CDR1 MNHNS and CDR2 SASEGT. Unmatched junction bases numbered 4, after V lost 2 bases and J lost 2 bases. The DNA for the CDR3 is TGTGCCAGCAGTGAAATATCGGGAGGGCAAGAGACCCAGTACTTC. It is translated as CASSEISGGQETQYF.

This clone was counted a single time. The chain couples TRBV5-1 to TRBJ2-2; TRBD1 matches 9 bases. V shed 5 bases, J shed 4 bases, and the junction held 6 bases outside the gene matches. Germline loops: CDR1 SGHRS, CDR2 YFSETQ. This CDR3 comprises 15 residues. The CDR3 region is CASRDRDRVTGELFF. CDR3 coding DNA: TGCGCCAGCAGGGACCGGGACAGGGTCACCGGGGAGCTGTTTTTT.

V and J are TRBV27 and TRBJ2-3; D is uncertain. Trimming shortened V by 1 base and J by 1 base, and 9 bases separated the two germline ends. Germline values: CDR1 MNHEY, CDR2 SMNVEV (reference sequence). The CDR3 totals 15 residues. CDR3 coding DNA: TGTGCCAGCAGTTTATTCCAGTTGGGCACAGATACGCAGTATTTT. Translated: CASSLFQLGTDTQYF.

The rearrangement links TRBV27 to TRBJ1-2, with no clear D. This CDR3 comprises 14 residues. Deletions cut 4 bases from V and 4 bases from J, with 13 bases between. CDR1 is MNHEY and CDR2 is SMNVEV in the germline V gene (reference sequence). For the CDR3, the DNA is TGTGCCAGCAGTTGGTCCCGTTCTGGCTATGGCTACACCTTC. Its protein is CASSWSRSGYGYTF.

Written as DNA, the CDR3 is TGTGCCAGCAGCGGGCCCAGCGGGAACTCCTACGAGCAGTACTTC. Amino acids: CASSGPSGNSYEQYF. The chain recombines TRBV7-8 with TRBJ2-7; 7 nucleotides align to TRBD2. V lost 5 bases, J lost 0 bases, and 7 bases stayed unmatched. The CDR3 spans 15 residues. Germline V gives CDR1 SGHVS, CDR2 FQNEAQ.

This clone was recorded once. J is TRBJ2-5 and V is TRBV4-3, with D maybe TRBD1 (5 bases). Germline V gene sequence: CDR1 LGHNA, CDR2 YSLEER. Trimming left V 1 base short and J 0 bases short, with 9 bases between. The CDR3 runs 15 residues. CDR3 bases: TGCGCCAGCAGCCAAGGGGGCGACTACCAAGAGACCCAGTACTTC. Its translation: CASSQGGDYQETQYF.

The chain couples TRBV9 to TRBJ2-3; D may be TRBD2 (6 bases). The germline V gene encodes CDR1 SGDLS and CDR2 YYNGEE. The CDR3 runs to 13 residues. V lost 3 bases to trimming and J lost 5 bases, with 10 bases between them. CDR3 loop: CASSAGTQDTQYF. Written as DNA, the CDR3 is TGTGCCAGCAGCGCCGGGACTCAAGATACGCAGTATTTT.

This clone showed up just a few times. The CDR3 DNA is TGTGCCAGCAGTAGTGGAAGGGCGGGAGGCCAACCGGAGACCCAGTACTTC. Encoded protein: CASSSGRAGGQPETQYF. The chain is built from TRBV13 and TRBJ2-5; TRBD2 matches 8 bases. With V trimmed by 6 bases and J by 5 bases, 17 bases remained unmatched. This CDR3 contains 17 residues. Germline V gene sequence: CDR1 PRHDT, CDR2 FYEKMQ (reference sequence).

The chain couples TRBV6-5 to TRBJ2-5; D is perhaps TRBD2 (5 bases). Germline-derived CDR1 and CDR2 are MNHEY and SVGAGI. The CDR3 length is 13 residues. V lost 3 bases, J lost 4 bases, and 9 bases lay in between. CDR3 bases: TGTGCCAGCAGTTATCGGGGTGGAGAGACCCAGTACTTC. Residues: CASSYRGGETQYF.

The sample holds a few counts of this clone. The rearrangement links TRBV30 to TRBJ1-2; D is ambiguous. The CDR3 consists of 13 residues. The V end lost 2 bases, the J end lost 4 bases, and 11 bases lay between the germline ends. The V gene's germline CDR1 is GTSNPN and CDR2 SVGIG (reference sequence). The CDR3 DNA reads TGTGCCTGGAGTTCCCAAGGACCCTATGGCTACACCTTC. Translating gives CAWSSQGPYGYTF.

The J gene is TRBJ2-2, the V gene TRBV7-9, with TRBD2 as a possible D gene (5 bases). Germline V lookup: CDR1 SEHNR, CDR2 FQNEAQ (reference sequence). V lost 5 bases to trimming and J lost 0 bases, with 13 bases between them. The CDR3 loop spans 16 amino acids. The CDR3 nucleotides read TGTGCCAGCAGCGCTAGGGAGTCCTCGAACACCGGGGAGCTGTTTTTT. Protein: CASSARESSNTGELFF. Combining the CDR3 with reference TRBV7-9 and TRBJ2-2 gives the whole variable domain DTGVSQNPRHKITKRGQNVTFRCDPISEHNRLYWYRQTLGQGPEFLTYFQNEAQLEKSRLLSDRFSAERPKGSFSTLEIQRTEQGDSAMYLCASSARESSNTGELFFGEGSRLTVL.

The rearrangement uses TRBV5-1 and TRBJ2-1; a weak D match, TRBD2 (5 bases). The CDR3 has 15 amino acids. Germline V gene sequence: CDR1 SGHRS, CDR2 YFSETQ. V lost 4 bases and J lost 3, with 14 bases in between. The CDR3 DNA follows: TGCGCCAGCAGCCTCGAGACTACTCGCTACAATGAGCAGTTCTTC. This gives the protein CASSLETTRYNEQFF.

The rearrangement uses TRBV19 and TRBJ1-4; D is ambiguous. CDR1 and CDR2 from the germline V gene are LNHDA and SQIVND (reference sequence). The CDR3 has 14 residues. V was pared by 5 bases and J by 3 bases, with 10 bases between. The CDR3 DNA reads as TGTGCCAGTAGTTTCCGGGAATCTAATGAAAAACTGTTTTTT. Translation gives CASSFRESNEKLFF. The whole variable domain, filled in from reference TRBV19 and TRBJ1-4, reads DGGITQSPKYLFRKEGQNVTLSCEQNLNHDAMYWYRQDPGQGLRLIYYSQIVNDFQKGDIAEGYSVSREKKESFPLTVTSAQKNPTAFYLCASSFRESNEKLFFGSGTQLSVL.

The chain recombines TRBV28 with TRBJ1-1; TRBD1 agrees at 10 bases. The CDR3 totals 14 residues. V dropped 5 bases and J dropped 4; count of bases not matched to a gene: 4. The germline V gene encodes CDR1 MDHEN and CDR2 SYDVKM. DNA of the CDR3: TGTGCCAGCAGTGACAGGGGGCGAGGCACTGAAGCTTTCTTT. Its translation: CASSDRGRGTEAFF.

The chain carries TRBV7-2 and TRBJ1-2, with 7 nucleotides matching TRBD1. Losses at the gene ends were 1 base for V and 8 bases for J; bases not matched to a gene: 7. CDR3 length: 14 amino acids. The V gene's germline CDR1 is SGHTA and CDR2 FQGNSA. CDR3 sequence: CASSLVWTGGGYTF. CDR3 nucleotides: TGTGCCAGCAGCTTAGTATGGACAGGCGGGGGCTACACCTTC.